These 10 T cell receptor beta chains were all obtained from the same sample, sequenced in a study of vaccination effects on CD4 cells after COVID-19. The culture ran for under eleven days, and then CD4+ T cells were isolated. Participants completed two doses of the BNT162b2 or mRNA-1273 vaccine. Their antigen targets remain unknown. Assay: immunoSEQ multiplex PCR; the TCRdb copy retains only in-frame clones and omits some. The sample consists of about 73,000 clones, around 70% of them appearing once. The sample in question was CD4+ T cells from PBMCs cultured without peptide, obtained after COVID-19 vaccination. The receptor source for this set is a human donor who received a COVID-19 vaccine.

The chain combines TRBV20-1 with TRBJ2-1, with 9 bases that match TRBD2. CDR1 is DFQATT, CDR2 SNEGSKA, per germline (reference sequence). The CDR3 runs to 17 residues. Trimming removed 6 bases from V and 4 bases from J; junction bases left unmatched: 16. Written as DNA, the CDR3 is TGCAGTGCCAGTACCTTCGGCGGGGGGGAATCATACAATGAGCAGTTCTTC. Amino acids: CSASTFGGGESYNEQFF.

This chain joins TRBV15 and TRBJ1-2; D gene uncertain. The V gene lost 3 bases and the J gene lost 0 bases, with 5 bases spanning the gap. Per germline, CDR1 LNHNV and CDR2 YYDKDF (reference sequence). This CDR3 spans 13 amino acids. The DNA of the CDR3 is TGTGCCACCAGCAGGGCCACTAACTATGGCTACACCTTC. Translation gives CATSRATNYGYTF.

This rearrangement joins TRBV30 to TRBJ2-3, with 10 bases that match TRBD2. V lost 4 bases and J lost 0; bases outside the gene matches: 7. The germline CDR1 and CDR2 sequences are GTSNPN and SVGIG (reference sequence). The CDR3 sequence is 16 residues long. For the CDR3, the DNA is TGTGCCTGGAACATAAGCGGGGGGGCTAGCACAGATACGCAGTATTTT. This translates into CAWNISGGASTDTQYF.

V gene TRBV29-1 combines with J gene TRBJ2-5, with 10 bases aligning to TRBD2. The V gene's germline CDR1 is SQVTM and CDR2 ANQGSEA. With V trimmed by 7 bases and J by 7 bases, 9 bases remained unmatched. The CDR3 contains 13 residues. The CDR3 DNA is TGCAGCGGCATAGCGGGGGGTATGGGGACCCAGTACTTC. It encodes CSGIAGGMGTQYF.

V usage is TRBV5-6 and J usage is TRBJ1-2, with D unresolved. The V end lost 2 bases, the J end lost 6 bases, and 14 bases lay between the germline ends. CDR3 size: 14 residues. Germline V gives CDR1 SGHDT, CDR2 YYEEEE. The CDR3 nucleotides read TGTGCCAGCAGCTTTGGGTCGCTACTGAATGGCTACACCTTC. Its translation is CASSFGSLLNGYTF.

This clone has only one observation. The genes are TRBV3-1 (or the pseudogene TRBV3-2) and TRBJ2-1; D is unclear. The CDR3 totals 11 residues. CDR1 is LGHDT and CDR2 is YNNKEL in the germline V gene (reference sequence). V dropped 6 bases and J dropped 6 bases, with 6 bases sitting between them. The CDR3 nucleotides are TGTGCCAGCAGACCCGTCAATGAGCAGTTCTTC. This translates into CASRPVNEQFF.

This clone turned up a few times. This chain joins TRBV2 and TRBJ1-5, with 7 bases identical to TRBD1. The CDR3 is 14 amino acids. Germline V gene sequence: CDR1 SNHLY, CDR2 FYNNEI. Trimming cost V 4 bases and J 6 bases; bases outside gene matches: 6. As DNA, the CDR3 is TGTGCCAGCAGTGGGGAGGGGGCTGGTCAGCCCCAGCATTTT. This sequence encodes CASSGEGAGQPQHF.

The gene calls are TRBV19 and TRBJ2-4; no clear D. The CDR3 runs 15 residues. Germline CDR1 is LNHDA and CDR2 is SQIVND (reference sequence). V was pared by 3 bases and J by 0 bases, with 9 bases between. CDR3 amino acids: CASSIPGVAKNIQYF. The CDR3 DNA sequence: TGTGCCAGTAGTATTCCTGGAGTAGCCAAAAACATTCAGTACTTC.

This clone occurred once. The chain carries TRBV11-2 and TRBJ2-7; unclear D gene. The CDR3 is 13 amino acids. Germline assignment: CDR1 SGHAT and CDR2 FQNNGV. V was trimmed by 0 bases and J by 0 bases, leaving 3 bases between them. CDR3 region: CASSLDCSYEQYV. Written as DNA, the CDR3 is TGTGCCAGCAGCTTAGACTGCTCCTACGAGCAGTACGTC.

This chain uses TRBV2 with TRBJ1-5, with unresolved D. V lost 7 bases and J lost 4, with 11 bases in between. The CDR3 is made up of 13 amino acids. Germline CDR1 SNHLY, CDR2 FYNNEI. The CDR3 region is CASTKDLNQPQHF. The CDR3, as DNA: TGTGCCAGCACGAAGGACCTAAATCAGCCCCAGCATTTT. Supplemented by reference TRBV2 and TRBJ1-5, the full variable domain reads EPEVTQTPSHQVTQMGQEVILRCVPISNHLYFYWYRQILGQKVEFLVSFYNNEISEKSEIFDDQFSVERPDGSNFTLKIRSTKLEDSAMYFCASTKDLNQPQHFGDGTRLSIL.